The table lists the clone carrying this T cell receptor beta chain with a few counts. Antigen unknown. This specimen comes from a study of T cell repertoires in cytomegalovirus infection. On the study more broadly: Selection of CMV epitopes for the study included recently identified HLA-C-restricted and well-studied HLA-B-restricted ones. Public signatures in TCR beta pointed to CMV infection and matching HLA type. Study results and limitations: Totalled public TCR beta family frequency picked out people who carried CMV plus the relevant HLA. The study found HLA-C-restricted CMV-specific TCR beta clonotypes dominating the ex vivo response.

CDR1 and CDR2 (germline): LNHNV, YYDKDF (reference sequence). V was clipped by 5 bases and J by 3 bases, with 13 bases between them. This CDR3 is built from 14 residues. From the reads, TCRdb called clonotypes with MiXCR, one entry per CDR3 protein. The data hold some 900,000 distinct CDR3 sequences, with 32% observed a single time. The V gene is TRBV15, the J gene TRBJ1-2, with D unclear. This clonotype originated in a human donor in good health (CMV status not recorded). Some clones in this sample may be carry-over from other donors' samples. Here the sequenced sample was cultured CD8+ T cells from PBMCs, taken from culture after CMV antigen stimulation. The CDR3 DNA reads TGTGCCACCAGCGGACTTGGCTGGGACTATGGCTACACCTTC. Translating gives CATSGLGWDYGYTF.